A selection of T cell receptor beta chains follows, all from one sample in a study of cytomegalovirus exposure and HLA in healthy donors. This table comes from immunoSEQ multiplex PCR, and its TCRdb copy is limited to in-frame clones, with some not included. The repertoire holds under 250,000 clones, with approximately 79% as singletons. Sequenced input: PBMCs. All receptors derive from a man aged 50-60 years in good health and CMV-seronegative. Each CDR3 is given with its conserved first and last residue. Fields, in order: D gene, clone size, V gene, J gene, CDR3 DNA, CDR3 protein. D genes are given only for firm matches. Rows give clone size only sometimes, using once, few, many, or a class for an expanded clone.

>TRBD1|NA|TRBV9|TRBJ2-7
TGTGCCAGCAGCGCTGGGACAGGGACCTACGAGCAGTACTTC
CASSAGTGTYEQYF
>NA|NA|TRBV6-5|TRBJ2-1
TGTGCCAGCAGGTCGAGGTGGTCTAATGAGCAGTTCTTC
CASRSRWSNEQFF
>NA|NA|TRBV5-1|TRBJ1-4
TGCGCCAGCAGCTTGGATGGGGCGGGAGGGGAAAAACTGTTTTTT
CASSLDGAGGEKLFF
>NA|few|TRBV28|TRBJ2-7
TGTGCCAGCAGACTTGAGTACGAGCAGTACTTC
CASRLEYEQYF
>NA|once|TRBV2|TRBJ1-1
TGTGCCAGCAGAGGGCAGCCTGCTAGCATGAACACTGAAGCTTTCTTT
CASRGQPASMNTEAFF
>TRBD2|NA|TRBV28|TRBJ2-3
TGTGCCAGCTCATCGGGCGCTAGCACTAGCGGCTCTAGCACAGATACGCAGTATTTT
CASSSGASTSGSSTDTQYF
>TRBD2|once|TRBV4-2|TRBJ2-7
TGTGCCAGCAGCCAAGAAGACGGGACTAGCAGTTACGAGCAGTACTTC
CASSQEDGTSSYEQYF
>NA|NA|TRBV7-9|TRBJ2-7
TGTGCCAGCACCAACAGGAGACACTCCTACGAGCAGTACTTC
CASTNRRHSYEQYF
>TRBD1|NA|TRBV27|TRBJ1-5
TGTGCCAGCAGGGGACAGATTTATAGCAATCAGCCCCAGCATTTT
CASRGQIYSNQPQHF
>NA|NA|TRBV7-2|TRBJ2-2
TGTGCCAGCAGCTTTAGATCGCCCGGGGAGCTGTTTTTT
CASSFRSPGELFF
>TRBD1|NA|TRBV7-3|TRBJ1-1
TGTGCCAGCAGCCCCCAACAGGGGGTAAGTGAAGCTTTCTTT
CASSPQQGVSEAFF
>TRBD2|NA|TRBV27|TRBJ2-1
TGTGCCAGCCGGGGGACTAGCGGGAATGAGCAGTTCTTC
CASRGTSGNEQFF
>NA|NA|TRBV5-6|TRBJ1-2
TGTGCCAGCAGCTTGGCGACCGGGGGAGGAGGTGGCTACACCTTC
CASSLATGGGGGYTF
>NA|NA|TRBV7-9|TRBJ2-5
TGTGCCAGCAGCCCCGACAGTCAAGAGACCCAGTACTTC
CASSPDSQETQYF
>TRBD1|NA|TRBV4-2|TRBJ1-3
TGTGCCAGCAGCCATCGAGGGACAGGGGAGCCGGACACCATATATTTT
CASSHRGTGEPDTIYF
>NA|NA|TRBV5-1|TRBJ2-1
TGCGCCAGCAGCTTGGTAAACGGCAATGAGCAGTTCTTC
CASSLVNGNEQFF
>NA|NA|TRBV18|TRBJ1-1
TGTGCCAGCTCACCCGACAGAAAGAACACTGAAGCTTTCTTT
CASSPDRKNTEAFF
>NA|few|TRBV11-2|TRBJ2-2
TGTGCCAGCAGCCCCTTGGGGGCGGGCACCGGGGAGCTGTTTTTT
CASSPLGAGTGELFF